This TCR beta chain emerged from a study of blood T cells in healthy people across ages. The V and J ends lost 4 bases and 1 base, in that order; junction bases with no gene match: 9. Per the germline V gene, CDR1 is SGDLS and CDR2 is YYNGEE. The CDR3 runs 16 residues. A second PCR of 7 to 11 cycles used a sample-barcoded 5' primer and a J-beta primer mix. TCRdb fed the 5' RACE reads into MiXCR, producing one record per CDR3 protein. This sample has about 1 million distinct CDR3 sequences; 20% to 25% occur once, and the top ten carry approximately 0.7%. A further study also used this sample, focusing on T cells of mothers and their children.

The sequenced sample consisted of blood. This rearrangement joins TRBV9 to TRBJ2-3, with 7 bases matching TRBD2. The TCR comes from a girl under 10 years old in good health. CDR3: CASSREGGRRTDTQYF. As DNA, the CDR3 is TGTGCCAGCAGCAGGGAGGGAGGGAGACGCACAGATACGCAGTATTTT.